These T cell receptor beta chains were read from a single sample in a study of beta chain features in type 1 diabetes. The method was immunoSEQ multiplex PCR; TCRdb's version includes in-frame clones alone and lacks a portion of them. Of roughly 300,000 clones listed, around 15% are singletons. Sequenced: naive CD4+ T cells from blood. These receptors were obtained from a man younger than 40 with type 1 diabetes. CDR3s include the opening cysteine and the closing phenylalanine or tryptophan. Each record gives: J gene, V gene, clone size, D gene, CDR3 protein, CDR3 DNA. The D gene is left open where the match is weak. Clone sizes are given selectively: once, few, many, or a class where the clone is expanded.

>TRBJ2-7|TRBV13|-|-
CASSLTRLTGFYEQYF
TGTGCCAGCAGCTTGACCCGGCTAACAGGGTTCTACGAGCAGTACTTC
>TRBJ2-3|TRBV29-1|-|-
CSVEKEKPTQYF
TGCAGCGTTGAAAAGGAGAAACCTACGCAGTATTTT
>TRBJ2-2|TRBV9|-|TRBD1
CASSAQGAGGELFF
TGTGCCAGCAGCGCCCAGGGGGCTGGCGGGGAGCTGTTTTTT
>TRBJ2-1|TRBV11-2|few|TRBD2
CASRGTSGNFNEQFF
TGTGCCAGCAGGGGGACTAGCGGAAATTTCAATGAGCAGTTCTTC
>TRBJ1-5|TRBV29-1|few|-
CSVQTDSNQPQHF
TGCAGCGTTCAGACAGATAGCAATCAGCCCCAGCATTTT
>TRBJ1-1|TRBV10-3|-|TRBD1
CAIRPGQTYTEAFF
TGTGCCATCAGGCCGGGACAGACCTACACTGAAGCTTTCTTT
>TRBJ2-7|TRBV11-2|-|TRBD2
CASRAGGRGYEQYF
TGTGCCAGCAGGGCGGGGGGGCGCGGGTACGAGCAGTACTTC
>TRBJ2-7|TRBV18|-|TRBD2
CASSPDPWTSRVEQYF
TGTGCCAGCTCACCCGACCCCTGGACTAGCCGCGTCGAGCAGTACTTC
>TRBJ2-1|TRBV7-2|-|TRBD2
CASSSGGTYNEQFF
TGTGCCAGCAGCTCGGGAGGAACATACAATGAGCAGTTCTTC
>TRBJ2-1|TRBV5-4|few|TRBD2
CASRRLAGEGNNEQFF
TGTGCCAGCAGGAGACTAGCGGGAGAAGGAAACAATGAGCAGTTCTTC
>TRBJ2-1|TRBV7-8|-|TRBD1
CASSSGYRGSSYNEQFF
TGTGCCAGCAGCAGCGGTTACAGGGGAAGCTCCTACAATGAGCAGTTCTTC
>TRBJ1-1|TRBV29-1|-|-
CSVETGNTEAFF
TGCAGCGTTGAAACCGGGAACACTGAAGCTTTCTTT
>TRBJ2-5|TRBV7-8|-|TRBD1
CASRHRGRETQYF
TGTGCCAGCAGGCACAGGGGGCGAGAGACCCAGTACTTC
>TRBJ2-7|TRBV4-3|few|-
CASSQDRFSYEQYF
TGCGCCAGCAGCCAAGATCGGTTCTCCTACGAGCAGTACTTC
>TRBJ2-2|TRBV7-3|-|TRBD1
CASSVRDSNTGELFF
TGTGCCAGCAGCGTCCGGGACAGTAACACCGGGGAGCTGTTTTTT
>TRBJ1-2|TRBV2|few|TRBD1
CASRGTGDGGYTF
TGTGCCAGCAGGGGGACAGGGGACGGGGGCTACACCTTC
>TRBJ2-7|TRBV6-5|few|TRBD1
CASSWDRSSYEQYF
TGTGCCAGCAGTTGGGACAGGAGCTCCTACGAGCAGTACTTC
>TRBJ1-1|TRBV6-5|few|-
CASSYSVANTEAFF
TGTGCCAGCAGTTACTCGGTGGCTAACACTGAAGCTTTCTTT
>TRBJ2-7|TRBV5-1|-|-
CASSLALSTEREQYF
TGCGCCAGCAGCTTGGCCTTATCGACCGAGAGGGAGCAGTACTTC
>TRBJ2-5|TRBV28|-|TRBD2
CASSPLAASQETQYF
TGTGCCAGCAGTCCACTAGCGGCATCCCAAGAGACCCAGTACTTC
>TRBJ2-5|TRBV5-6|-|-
CASSETTGRYQETQYF
TGTGCCAGCAGCGAGACGACGGGGAGGTACCAAGAGACCCAGTACTTC
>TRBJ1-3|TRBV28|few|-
CASMRLAGNTIYF
TGTGCCAGCATGCGGCTAGCTGGAAACACCATATATTTT
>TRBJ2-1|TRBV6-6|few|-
CASTMSSQGQFF
TGTGCCAGCACTATGAGCTCTCAGGGGCAGTTCTTC